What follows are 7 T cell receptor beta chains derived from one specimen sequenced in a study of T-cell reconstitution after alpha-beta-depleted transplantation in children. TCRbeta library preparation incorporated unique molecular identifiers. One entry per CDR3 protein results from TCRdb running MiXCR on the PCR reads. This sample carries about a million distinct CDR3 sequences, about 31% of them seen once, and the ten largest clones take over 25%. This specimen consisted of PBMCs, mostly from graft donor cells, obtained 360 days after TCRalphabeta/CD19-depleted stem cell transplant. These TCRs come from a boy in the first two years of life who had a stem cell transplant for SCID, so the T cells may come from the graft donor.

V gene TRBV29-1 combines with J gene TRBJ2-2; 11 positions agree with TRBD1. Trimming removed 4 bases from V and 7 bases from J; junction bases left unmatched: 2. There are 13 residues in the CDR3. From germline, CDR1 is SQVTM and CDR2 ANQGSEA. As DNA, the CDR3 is TGCAGCGTTGTGGGACAGGGGGGCGGGGAGCTGTTTTTT. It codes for CSVVGQGGGELFF.

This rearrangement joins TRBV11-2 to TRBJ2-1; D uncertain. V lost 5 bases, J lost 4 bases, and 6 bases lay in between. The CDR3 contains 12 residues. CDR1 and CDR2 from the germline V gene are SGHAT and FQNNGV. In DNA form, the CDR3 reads TGTGCCAGCAGCCCATTTTACAATGAGCAGTTCTTC. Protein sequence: CASSPFYNEQFF.

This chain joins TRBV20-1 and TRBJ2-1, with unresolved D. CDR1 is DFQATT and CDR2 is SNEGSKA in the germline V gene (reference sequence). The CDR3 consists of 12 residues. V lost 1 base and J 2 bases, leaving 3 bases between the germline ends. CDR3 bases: TGCAGTGCTAGAGGGGCCTACAATGAGCAGTTCTTC. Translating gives CSARGAYNEQFF.

CDR3 sequence reads: CASSQGVSGGSQETQYF. The CDR3 nucleotides read TGCGCCAGCAGCCAGGGAGTTAGCGGGGGGTCTCAAGAGACCCAGTACTTC. The chain joins TRBV4-1 to TRBJ2-5; TRBD2 matches 10 bases. This CDR3 region has 17 residues. Trimming took 3 bases from V and 2 from J; bases not matched to a gene: 9. CDR1 and CDR2 (germline): MGHRA, YSYEKL.

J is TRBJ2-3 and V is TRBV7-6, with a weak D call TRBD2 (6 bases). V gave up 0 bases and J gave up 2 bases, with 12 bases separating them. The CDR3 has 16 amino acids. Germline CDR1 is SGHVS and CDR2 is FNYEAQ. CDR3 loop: CASSLAPRDFTDTQYF. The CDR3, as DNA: TGTGCCAGCAGCTTAGCCCCCCGGGACTTCACAGATACGCAGTATTTT. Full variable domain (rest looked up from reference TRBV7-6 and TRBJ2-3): GAGVSQSPRYKVTKRGQDVALRCDPISGHVSLYWYRQALGQGPEFLTYFNYEAQQDKSGLPNDRFSAERPEGSISTLTIQRTEQRDSAMYRCASSLAPRDFTDTQYFGPGTRLTVL.

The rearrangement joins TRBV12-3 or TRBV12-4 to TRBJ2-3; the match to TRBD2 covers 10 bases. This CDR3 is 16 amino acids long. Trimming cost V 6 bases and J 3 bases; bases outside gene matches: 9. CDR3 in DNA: TGTGCCAGCAGCGATAGCGGGGGGTCAAATACAGATACGCAGTATTTT. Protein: CASSDSGGSNTDTQYF.

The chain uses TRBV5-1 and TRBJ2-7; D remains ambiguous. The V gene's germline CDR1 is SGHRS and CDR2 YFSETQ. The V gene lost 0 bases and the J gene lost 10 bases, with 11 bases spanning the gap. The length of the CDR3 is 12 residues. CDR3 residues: CASSLDMQYQYF. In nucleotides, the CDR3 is TGCGCCAGCAGCTTGGATATGCAGTACCAGTACTTC.